This T cell receptor (beta chain) was sequenced during a study of cytomegalovirus exposure and HLA in healthy donors. Points from the study as a whole: In an earlier analysis, in approximately 630 donors, most V segments appeared productive either ~87% or ~30% of the time.

About this clone: What it binds is not known.

Use of 60 Vbeta and 13 Jbeta primers characterized the PCR. Measured with immunoSEQ multiplex PCR; TCRdb has only the in-frame clones, and not every one. The sample records 85,000 to 120,000 clones, roughly 71% being singletons. Sequencing was done on a sample of PBMCs. The sequence was collected from a male donor in good health and CMV-seropositive.

The CDR3 region has the DNA TGCGCCAGCAGCTTGAGCGGGAGGGAGCCAGATACGCAGTATTTT. Translation gives CASSLSGREPDTQYF. The chain uses TRBV5-1 and TRBJ2-3; 10 nucleotides match TRBD2. The CDR3 runs to 15 residues. V lost 1 base and J lost 4; bases outside the gene matches: 3. In germline, CDR1 is SGHRS, CDR2 YFSETQ.